A selection of T cell receptor beta chains follows, all from one sample in a study of cytomegalovirus exposure and HLA in healthy donors. Sequencing used immunoSEQ multiplex PCR; TCRdb keeps in-frame clones, though not all of them. Seen here are about 160,000 clones, about 85% observed once, and the top ten hold 3.5% to 4.5%. Sequenced: PBMCs. These TCRs come from a human donor in good health. Both conserved end residues are part of each CDR3. Fields, in order: CDR3 DNA, CDR3 protein, D gene, J gene, clone size, V gene. The D gene is left open where the match is weak. Only some rows state a clone size, as once, few, many or a class for expanded clones.

CDR3nt: TGTGCCAGCAGTGACATAGTCTCTGGAAACACCATATATTTT
CDR3aa: CASSDIVSGNTIYF
d_gene: .
j_gene: TRBJ1-3
abundance: .
v_gene: TRBV2

CDR3nt: TGTGCCAGCAGCTTAAGGGGACAGGCCGGCGCTGAAGCTTTCTTT
CDR3aa: CASSLRGQAGAEAFF
d_gene: TRBD1
j_gene: TRBJ1-1
abundance: .
v_gene: TRBV7-2

CDR3nt: TGTGCCAGCAGCCAAGCCCTAGCGGGGGGGCGTAATGAGCAGTTCTTC
CDR3aa: CASSQALAGGRNEQFF
d_gene: TRBD2
j_gene: TRBJ2-1
abundance: .
v_gene: TRBV4-2

CDR3nt: TGTGCCTGGACTGGGCCCAGCTCCTACAATGAGCAGTTCTTC
CDR3aa: CAWTGPSSYNEQFF
d_gene: .
j_gene: TRBJ2-1
abundance: .
v_gene: TRBV30

CDR3nt: TGTGCCATCAGTGAGTCTGCAGGAAATGAAAAACTGTTTTTT
CDR3aa: CAISESAGNEKLFF
d_gene: .
j_gene: TRBJ1-4
abundance: .
v_gene: TRBV10-3

CDR3nt: TGTTCCAGCAGCTTTGGGACAGGGATCGCTGGGGCCAACGTCCTGACTTTC
CDR3aa: CSSSFGTGIAGANVLTF
d_gene: TRBD1
j_gene: TRBJ2-6
abundance: few
v_gene: TRBV7-9

CDR3nt: TGTGCCAGCACGTCTAGCGGGGGCCCCCAAGAGACCCAGTACTTC
CDR3aa: CASTSSGGPQETQYF
d_gene: TRBD2
j_gene: TRBJ2-5
abundance: .
v_gene: TRBV7-9

CDR3nt: TGCGCCAGCAGCGGAGGACTAGCGGGTCACACAGATACGCAGTATTTT
CDR3aa: CASSGGLAGHTDTQYF
d_gene: TRBD2
j_gene: TRBJ2-3
abundance: .
v_gene: TRBV5-1

CDR3nt: TGTGCCAGCAGCTTAACCTCTGGGGGGTCTGGGGCCAACGTCCTGACTTTC
CDR3aa: CASSLTSGGSGANVLTF
d_gene: .
j_gene: TRBJ2-6
abundance: .
v_gene: TRBV5-6

CDR3nt: TGTGCCAGCAGTGACTCAAGCGGGGGGAATGAAAAACTGTTTTTT
CDR3aa: CASSDSSGGNEKLFF
d_gene: .
j_gene: TRBJ1-4
abundance: .
v_gene: TRBV6-4